The present TCR beta chain was sequenced within a study of blood T cell repertoires in COVID-19. About the study: Whether acute or convalescent, the COVID-19 samples came from the United States, Italy and Spain.

This CDR3 spans 14 amino acids. Trimming cost V 3 bases and J 1 base; bases outside gene matches: 2. Germline CDR1 is SGDLS and CDR2 is YYNGEE. Clones were read by immunoSEQ multiplex PCR, and TCRdb kept only the in-frame ones, dropping some. In the table there are roughly 150,000 clones, around 89% of which are singletons. There are a few counts of this clone. The sample consisted of peripheral blood. The clonotype comes from a man aged 55 to 70 with active or convalescent COVID-19. This chain uses TRBV9 with TRBJ2-7; 9 bases match TRBD1. The CDR3 spells CASSGQGGSYEQYF. Here the CDR3 DNA reads TGTGCCAGCAGCGGACAGGGGGGGTCCTACGAGCAGTACTTC.